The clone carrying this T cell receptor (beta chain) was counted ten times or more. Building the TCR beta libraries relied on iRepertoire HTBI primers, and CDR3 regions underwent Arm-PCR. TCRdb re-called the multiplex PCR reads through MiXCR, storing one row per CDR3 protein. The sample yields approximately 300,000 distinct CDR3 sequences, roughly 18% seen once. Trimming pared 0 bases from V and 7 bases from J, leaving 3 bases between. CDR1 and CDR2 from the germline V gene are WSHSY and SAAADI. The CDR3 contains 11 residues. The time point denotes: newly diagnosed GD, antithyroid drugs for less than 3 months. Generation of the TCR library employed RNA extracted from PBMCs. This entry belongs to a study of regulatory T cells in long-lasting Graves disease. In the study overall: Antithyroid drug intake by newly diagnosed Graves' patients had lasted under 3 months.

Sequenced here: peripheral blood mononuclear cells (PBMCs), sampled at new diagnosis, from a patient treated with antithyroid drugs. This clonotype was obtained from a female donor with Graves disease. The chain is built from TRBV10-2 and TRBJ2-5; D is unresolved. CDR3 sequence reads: CASSESLTQYF. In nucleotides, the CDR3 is TGCGCCAGCAGTGAGTCCCTGACCCAGTACTTC.